This T cell receptor (beta chain) appears in the sequencing data of a study of cytomegalovirus exposure and HLA in healthy donors. Study at large: Approximately 81% of some 390 genotyped donors fell in the Caucasian-associated ancestry cluster. Whole-study results and caveats: Later findings reportedly placed an Asian-associated ancestry cluster below the roughly 730-donor mean for N-insertions.

The PCR had 60 Vbeta and 13 Jbeta primers. Source study methods: It was a later analysis that counted tens of millions of unique TCR beta chains, of which 8.5 million to 12 million were shared. The method was immunoSEQ multiplex PCR; TCRdb's version includes in-frame clones alone and lacks a portion of them. The V and J calls and clone size come from that table; D and trimming were worked out from the DNA. The profile shows about 77,000 clones, approximately 80% of them singletons. Donors showed nominal health when sampled, although they likely had unrecorded immune exposures. As for this clone: Its antigen is not known.

The germline CDR1 and CDR2 sequences are MNHEY and SMNVEV (reference sequence). The CDR3 contains 15 residues. The V and J ends lost 3 bases and 6 bases, in that order; junction bases with no gene match: 8. The chain joins TRBV27 to TRBJ1-1, with 9 bases that match TRBD1. The sample consisted of PBMCs. This TCR was recovered from a man aged 40-50 years in good health and CMV-seronegative. The CDR3 here is CASSFNRGQWAEAFF. As DNA, the CDR3 is TGTGCCAGCAGTTTCAACAGGGGGCAATGGGCTGAAGCTTTCTTT.